Shown below are 13 T cell receptor beta chains from a single sample sequenced in a study of regulatory T cells in long-lasting Graves disease. Time point described: newly diagnosed GD, antithyroid drugs for less than 3 months. The TCR library was made from RNA that had been extracted from PBMCs in TRIzol. Building of the TCR beta libraries involved iRepertoire HTBI primers and Arm-PCR of CDR3 regions. Via MiXCR, TCRdb re-called the multiplex PCR reads, giving one row per CDR3 protein. The sample has hundreds of thousands of distinct CDR3 sequences; under 20% are singletons. The data were also submitted as part of a second study, on T cells in Graves' hyperthyroidism and ophthalmopathy.

This sample comprised peripheral blood mononuclear cells (PBMCs), obtained at new diagnosis, from a patient treated with antithyroid drugs. Receptors were obtained from a woman aged 30 to 39 with Graves disease.

Of note for this clonotype: This probably arose from a read error, given a far larger clone one base away. The chain recombines TRBV28 with TRBJ2-3, with D possibly being TRBD2 (6 bases). TRBJ2-1 explains the end of the DNA better; the J call may be wrong. The CDR3 has 15 amino acids. Germline V gene sequence: CDR1 MDHEN, CDR2 SYDVKM. The CDR3 region has the DNA TGTGCCAGCAGTTTAGGAGGGTCGGGGGTCCATGGGCAGTTCTTC. Encoded protein: CASSLGGSGVHGQFF.

The chain is built from TRBV7-2 and TRBJ2-3, with TRBD1 identical over 10 bases. Germline trimming cut 11 bases from V and 3 bases from J; bases unmatched to any gene: 14. The CDR3 totals 16 residues. Germline V lookup: CDR1 SGHTA, CDR2 FQGNSA. Written as DNA, the CDR3 is TGTGCCTCGTGTACCCAGTGGACAGGGGGTACAGATACGCAGTATTTT. Translating gives CASCTQWTGGTDTQYF.

This clonotype was seen ten or more times. The CDR3 region has the DNA TGCAGTGCTTCGCACCCAATGGCTGGAAACACCATATATTTT. Translating it yields CSASHPMAGNTIYF. This chain links TRBV20-1 with TRBJ1-3; D remains ambiguous. CDR3 size: 14 residues. V lost 5 bases, J lost 2 bases, and 13 bases lay in between. CDR1 is DFQATT, CDR2 SNEGSKA, per germline (reference sequence).

The chain couples TRBV9 to TRBJ2-1; possible D gene TRBD2, 6 bases. The germline V and J ends were trimmed by 0 bases and 7 bases, with 14 bases remaining between them. The germline CDR1 and CDR2 sequences are SGDLS and YYNGEE. CDR3 length equals 15 residues. The CDR3 region is CASSVGGGARNEQFF. The CDR3 coding sequence is TGTGCCAGCAGCGTAGGTGGCGGGGCTAGGAATGAGCAGTTCTTC.

The chain uses TRBV12-3 or TRBV12-4 and TRBJ2-1, with D possibly TRBD1 on 5 matching bases. V was clipped by 7 bases and J by 8 bases, with 12 bases between them. The length of the CDR3 is 12 residues. CDR3: CASTRNRYEQFF. CDR3 DNA: TGTGCCAGCACCCGAAACAGGTATGAGCAGTTCTTC.

In this sample, this clonotype turned up many times. This sequence joins TRBV20-1 and TRBJ2-5, with 7 positions matching TRBD2. This CDR3 comprises 15 residues. V trimming: 3 bases; J trimming: 2 bases; junction bases outside the gene matches: 9. Germline CDR1 reads DFQATT; CDR2 reads SNEGSKA (reference sequence). The CDR3, as DNA: TGCAGTGCTAGGCCTGGGAGGGCCAGACAAGAGACCCAGTACTTC. It yields the protein CSARPGRARQETQYF.

This clonotype was seen once. The chain couples TRBV6-1 to TRBJ1-4; D might be TRBD1 (5 bases). The germline CDR1 and CDR2 sequences are MNHNS and SASEGT. The CDR3 is made up of 15 amino acids. The V gene lost 7 bases and the J gene lost 0 bases, with 12 bases spanning the gap. CDR3 amino acids: CASKLDSATNEKLFF. For the CDR3, the DNA is TGTGCCAGCAAACTAGACAGTGCAACTAATGAAAAACTGTTTTTT.

This clonotype was seen a handful of times. The genes are TRBV5-1 and TRBJ1-3, with D uncertain. Looked up from germline, CDR1 is SGHRS and CDR2 is YFSETQ. This CDR3 has 16 residues. Trimming removed 2 bases from V and 0 bases from J, with 12 bases in between. CDR3 in DNA: TGCGCCAGCAGCTTTGGGTTAGAGATCTCTGGAAACACCATATATTTT. It translates to CASSFGLEISGNTIYF.

The J gene is TRBJ2-1, the V gene TRBV7-2, with TRBD1 matching 8 bases. This CDR3 is 13 amino acids long. The germline V gene has CDR1 SGHTA and CDR2 FQGNSA. V was clipped by 9 bases and J by 9 bases; unmatched bases: 10. CDR3 loop: CARQTGGTGEQFF. Here the CDR3 DNA reads TGTGCCAGGCAAACAGGGGGAACAGGTGAGCAGTTCTTC.

Turning to this clonotype: This may stem from a read error, because a much larger clone lies one nucleotide away. This chain uses TRBV5-1 with TRBJ2-1, with 7 nucleotides matching TRBD1. The CDR3 is 15 residues long. With V trimmed by 3 bases and J by 5 bases, 8 bases remained unmatched. Looked up from germline, CDR1 is SGHRS and CDR2 is YFSETQ. The CDR3 sequence: CASSSQLTGNNEQFF. The CDR3 DNA reads as TGCGCCAGCAGCTCCCAACTGACAGGGAACAATGAGCAGTTCTTC. Using reference TRBV5-1 and TRBJ2-1 for the parts outside the CDR3, the full variable domain is KAGVTQTPRYLIKTRGQQVTLSCSPISGHRSVSWYQQTPGQGLQFLFEYFSETQRNKGNFPGRFSGRQFSNSRSEMNVSTLELGDSALYLCASSSQLTGNNEQFFGPGTRLTVL.

The sample holds a few counts of this clonotype. The rearrangement uses TRBV28 and TRBJ2-6, with D unresolved. Germline V gives CDR1 MDHEN, CDR2 SYDVKM. The CDR3 has 16 residues. V lost 2 bases to trimming and J lost 0 bases, with 8 bases between them. This chain's CDR3 is CASSLQPTSGANVLTF. DNA of the CDR3: TGTGCCAGCAGTTTACAGCCCACCTCTGGGGCCAACGTCCTGACTTTC. Full variable domain (remainder filled in from reference TRBV28 and TRBJ2-6): DVKVTQSSRYLVKRTGEKVFLECVQDMDHENMFWYRQDPGLGLRLIYFSYDVKMKEKGDIPEGYSVSREKKERFSLILESASTNQTSMYLCASSLQPTSGANVLTFGAGSRLTVL.

This clonotype was picked up many times. This sequence joins TRBV2 and TRBJ2-7; 9 nucleotides line up with TRBD2. The CDR3 spans 14 residues. J gave up 3 bases and V 8 bases, and 8 bases lay outside the gene matches. Germline V lookup: CDR1 SNHLY, CDR2 FYNNEI. The CDR3 DNA reads TGTGCCAGCGCGCGGGAGGGCCTCGGCTACGAGCAGTACTTC. This gives the protein CASAREGLGYEQYF.

This clonotype was counted between two and nine times. V and J are TRBV18 and TRBJ2-1; weak D call: TRBD2 (6 bases). Between the trimmed V and J ends, which lost 0 bases and 9 bases, there was a span of 15 bases. Germline CDR1 reads KGHSH; CDR2 reads LQKENI. This CDR3 is built from 15 residues. The CDR3: CASSPPSSGYLEQFF. CDR3 nucleotides: TGTGCCAGCTCACCACCGAGTAGCGGTTATCTTGAGCAGTTCTTC.